The 31 T cell receptor beta chains given below trace back to one sample, sequenced in a study of blood T cell repertoires in COVID-19. The table came from immunoSEQ multiplex PCR; TCRdb's copy has only in-frame clones and leaves some out. The sample yields about 150,000 clones, around 87% seen once. Sequencing was carried out using PBMCs or T cells enriched from blood (not recorded which). The source is a woman aged 50 to 65 who had recovered from COVID-19.

The chain couples TRBV11-3 to TRBJ1-5; D is perhaps TRBD1 (6 bases). CDR1 SGHNT and CDR2 YENEEA come from the germline V gene. The CDR3 loop spans 14 amino acids. The ends were cut back, 4 bases at V and 4 bases at J, with 11 bases in the middle. CDR3 amino acids: CASSSYRVNQPQHF. The CDR3 coding sequence is TGTGCCAGCAGCTCCTACAGGGTGAATCAGCCCCAGCATTTT.

The V call is TRBV19, the J call TRBJ2-3; TRBD1 aligns across 10 bases. The V and J ends lost 7 bases and 4 bases, in that order; junction bases with no gene match: 11. The germline gives CDR1 LNHDA, CDR2 SQIVND (reference sequence). This CDR3 spans 16 amino acids. CDR3 DNA: TGTGCCAGTACCGAATCTTACGGACAGGGGGCAGATACGCAGTATTTT. Amino acids: CASTESYGQGADTQYF.

The chain links TRBV4-3 to TRBJ1-4; 9 positions agree with TRBD1. The CDR3 extends over 16 amino acids. The trim removed 4 bases at V and 5 bases at J, leaving 8 bases unmatched. Germline loops: CDR1 LGHNA, CDR2 YSLEER. CDR3 sequence (DNA): TGCGCCAGCAGCCGGGAAGTAGGGACAGGGAATGAAAAACTGTTTTTT. Translation: CASSREVGTGNEKLFF.

Regarding this clone: A read error may account for a junction end that differs from germline. The chain joins TRBV7-9 to TRBJ2-7; 8 bases align to TRBD2. The CDR3 is 11 residues long. The germline gives CDR1 SEHNR, CDR2 FQNEAQ (reference sequence). The CDR3 is CASSSDGRENF. As DNA, the CDR3 is TGTGCCAGCAGCTCGGACGGGAGGGAGAACTTC.

About this clone: The identical CDR3 is also encoded by other nucleotide sequences in the sample. This chain connects TRBV5-1 to TRBJ1-4, with 7 bases that match TRBD1. The CDR3 totals 17 residues. Losses at the gene ends were 5 bases for V and 2 bases for J; bases not matched to a gene: 12. Germline lookup yields CDR1 SGHRS and CDR2 YFSETQ. This chain's CDR3 is CASRDSLLGQTNEKLFF. For the CDR3, the DNA is TGCGCCAGCAGGGATTCTCTACTGGGACAGACTAATGAAAAACTGTTTTTT.

The chain recombines TRBV3-1 (or the pseudogene TRBV3-2) with TRBJ1-1; D call uncertain. The CDR3 is made up of 13 amino acids. Deletions cut 4 bases from V and 6 bases from J, with 12 bases between. Germline lookup yields CDR1 LGHDT and CDR2 YNNKEL (reference sequence). The CDR3 sequence: CASSLRGGSEAFF. In DNA form, the CDR3 reads TGTGCCAGCAGCCTCAGAGGAGGCTCTGAAGCTTTCTTT.

The chain joins TRBV19 to TRBJ1-5; maybe TRBD1 (6 bases). Germline lookup yields CDR1 LNHDA and CDR2 SQIVND (reference sequence). V lost 6 bases to trimming and J lost 4 bases, with 13 bases between them. This CDR3 is built from 14 residues. The chain's CDR3 is CASRNAGVNQPQHF. The CDR3 coding sequence is TGTGCCAGTAGAAATGCAGGGGTTAATCAGCCCCAGCATTTT. Full variable domain (remainder filled in from reference TRBV19 and TRBJ1-5): DGGITQSPKYLFRKEGQNVTLSCEQNLNHDAMYWYRQDPGQGLRLIYYSQIVNDFQKGDIAEGYSVSREKKESFPLTVTSAQKNPTAFYLCASRNAGVNQPQHFGDGTRLSIL.

The chain recombines TRBV12-5 with TRBJ2-2; 7 bases fit TRBD2. The germline V gene encodes CDR1 LGHNT and CDR2 FRNRAP. The CDR3 loop spans 14 amino acids. Trimming cost V 2 bases and J 7 bases; bases outside gene matches: 4. In DNA form, the CDR3 reads TGTGCTAGTGGTTTGAATCGGGGGGACGGGGAGCTGTTTTTT. Translation: CASGLNRGDGELFF.

The chain carries TRBV6-2 or TRBV6-3 and TRBJ2-4, with D maybe TRBD2 (7 bases). The CDR3 runs to 15 residues. The V and J ends lost 2 bases and 7 bases respectively, with 15 bases between them. Germline lookup yields CDR1 MNHEY and CDR2 SVGEGT. CDR3 sequence (DNA): TGTGCCAGCAGTTACCTGGGGGGGCAGGGTAACATTCAGTACTTC. Amino acid sequence: CASSYLGGQGNIQYF.

V gene TRBV21-1 combines with J gene TRBJ2-1; TRBD2 is the table's D call and was not checked against the DNA. TRBV21-1 is an annotated pseudogene. The length of the CDR3 is 17 residues. The CDR3 DNA follows: TGTGCCAGCAGCACACCCCGGGGGGGGACGGACTACAATGAGCAGTTCTTC. Its protein is CASSTPRGGTDYNEQFF.

The rearrangement uses TRBV6-5 and TRBJ2-1; 10 positions match TRBD1. Trimming cost V 2 bases and J 8 bases; bases outside gene matches: 9. This CDR3 comprises 16 residues. Germline values: CDR1 MNHEY, CDR2 SVGAGI. The DNA for the CDR3 is TGTGCCAGCAGTTACGCCGGGACAGGGGATGGAGATGAGCAGTTCTTC. It encodes CASSYAGTGDGDEQFF.

The rearrangement uses TRBV5-1 and TRBJ2-1; 9 bases match TRBD2. The CDR3 runs 16 residues. The germline gives CDR1 SGHRS, CDR2 YFSETQ. V was pared by 0 bases and J by 3 bases, with 4 bases of the junction left unmatched. The CDR3 spells CASSLVVTSGYNEQFF. CDR3 bases: TGCGCCAGCAGCTTGGTGGTGACTAGCGGCTACAATGAGCAGTTCTTC.

The chain links TRBV5-5 to TRBJ1-1; D may be TRBD1 (6 bases). The CDR3 is 13 amino acids. The germline V gene encodes CDR1 SGHKS and CDR2 YYEKEE (reference sequence). Trimming pared 2 bases from V and 4 bases from J, leaving 9 bases between. The CDR3 is CASSFQGITEAFF. The DNA for the CDR3 is TGTGCCAGCAGCTTTCAGGGGATCACTGAAGCTTTCTTT.

V and J are TRBV19 and TRBJ1-3; no clear D gene. The V end was cut by 8 bases, the J end by 0 bases, with 8 bases between. Germline CDR1 and CDR2: LNHDA and SQIVND (reference sequence). The CDR3 covers 13 residues. The CDR3 is CASDRGSGNTIYF. The DNA of the CDR3 is TGTGCCAGTGACCGGGGCTCTGGAAACACCATATATTTT.

This clone was counted once. The chain joins TRBV7-2 to TRBJ2-3; a possible D gene is TRBD2 (5 bases). V shed 1 base and J shed 10 bases, with 21 bases lying between them. Germline V CDR1 and CDR2: SGHTA, FQGNSA. This CDR3 is 16 amino acids long. CDR3 sequence reads: CASSLGATERRPPQYF. CDR3 nucleotide sequence: TGTGCCAGCAGCTTAGGTGCAACCGAGCGGAGGCCCCCGCAGTATTTT.

The chain combines TRBV27 with TRBJ1-1; weak D call: TRBD1 (6 bases). The CDR3 has 15 residues. CDR1 and CDR2 (germline): MNHEY, SMNVEV (reference sequence). Trimming cost V 4 bases and J 3 bases, with 15 bases left between them. The chain's CDR3 is CASSSRLGAHTEAFF. DNA for the CDR3: TGTGCCAGCAGTTCAAGGCTGGGGGCCCACACTGAAGCTTTCTTT.

The chain joins TRBV2 to TRBJ2-5; D might be TRBD1 (5 bases). Trimming left V 3 bases short and J 9 bases short, with 20 bases between. The CDR3 spans 15 residues. Germline loops: CDR1 SNHLY, CDR2 FYNNEI. In DNA, the CDR3 is TGTGCCAGCAGTGATAGTAGTCTGCCCCAAGGGGCCCAGTACTTC. This encodes CASSDSSLPQGAQYF.

V gene TRBV3-1 (or the pseudogene TRBV3-2) combines with J gene TRBJ1-2; TRBD1 agrees at 8 bases. J lost 0 bases, V lost 7 bases, and 7 bases had no gene match. The CDR3 is 15 residues long. In germline, CDR1 is LGHDT, CDR2 YNNKEL (reference sequence). Here the CDR3 reads CASNPTDRANYGYTF. As DNA, the CDR3 is TGTGCCAGCAACCCGACGGACAGGGCTAACTATGGCTACACCTTC.

A note on this clone: One junction end disagrees with the germline gene, perhaps due to a read error. V and J are TRBV7-2 and TRBJ1-2, with a tentative D call TRBD1 (6 bases). In germline, CDR1 is SGHTA, CDR2 FQGNSA. This CDR3 has 11 residues. CDR3 nucleotide sequence: TGTGCCAGCACCTTAGACAGGTTACACACCTTC. This gives the protein CASTLDRLHTF.

The chain recombines TRBV3-1 (or the pseudogene TRBV3-2) with TRBJ1-1, with D possibly matching TRBD1 (6 bases). The V gene's germline CDR1 is LGHDT and CDR2 YNNKEL (reference sequence). CDR3 length equals 16 residues. Trimming left V 1 base short and J 9 bases short, with 21 bases between. The CDR3 spells CASSQASGRGLPKAFF. DNA of the CDR3: TGTGCCAGCAGCCAAGCGAGTGGGCGGGGGCTCCCAAAAGCTTTCTTT.

The CDR3 nucleotides read TGTGCCAGCAGCTCCCTGGTAGTATCCCGCACAGATACGCAGTATTTT. It yields the protein CASSSLVVSRTDTQYF. The gene calls are TRBV11-2 and TRBJ2-3; no definite D call. This CDR3 has 16 residues. Trimming took off 4 bases at V and 1 base at J, with 15 bases between the two ends. The V gene's germline CDR1 is SGHAT and CDR2 FQNNGV.

The chain carries TRBV19 and TRBJ1-5, with D perhaps matching TRBD1 (5 bases). CDR3 size: 15 residues. Germline V gene lookup returns CDR1 LNHDA and CDR2 SQIVND (reference sequence). Trimming took off 4 bases at V and 7 bases at J, with 17 bases between the two ends. CDR3 coding DNA: TGTGCCAGTAGTAAAGGGCAGGGCAGAGGACAGCCCCAGCATTTT. Protein: CASSKGQGRGQPQHF. Drawing the rest from reference TRBV19 and TRBJ1-5, the complete variable domain is DGGITQSPKYLFRKEGQNVTLSCEQNLNHDAMYWYRQDPGQGLRLIYYSQIVNDFQKGDIAEGYSVSREKKESFPLTVTSAQKNPTAFYLCASSKGQGRGQPQHFGDGTRLSIL.

V gene TRBV7-2 combines with J gene TRBJ1-1; D possibly corresponds to TRBD1 (6 bases). The CDR3 has 15 residues. Germline V lookup: CDR1 SGHTA, CDR2 FQGNSA. V was shortened by 6 bases and J by 11 bases, with 25 bases between the two germline ends. The CDR3 is CASSLTPNAGAAAFF. Here the CDR3 DNA reads TGTGCCAGCAGTCTTACGCCGAACGCGGGGGCGGCGGCTTTCTTT. Full variable domain (missing parts from reference TRBV7-2 and TRBJ1-1): GAGVSQSPSNKVTEKGKDVELRCDPISGHTALYWYRQSLGQGLEFLIYFQGNSAPDKSGLPSDRFSAERTGGSVSTLTIQRTQQEDSAVYLCASSLTPNAGAAAFFGQGTRLTVV.

V and J are TRBV9 and TRBJ1-6; D might be TRBD1 (6 bases). The CDR3 extends over 15 amino acids. V shed 6 bases and J shed 5 bases, with 15 bases lying between them. Germline CDR1 is SGDLS and CDR2 is YYNGEE. In DNA form, the CDR3 reads TGTGCCAGCATCTCCGAGGGGGACAATAATTCACCCCTCCACTTT. Its protein product is CASISEGDNNSPLHF.

This rearrangement joins TRBV4-1 to TRBJ2-7; 9 nucleotides align to TRBD1. CDR3 length equals 14 residues. Germline V gene data show CDR1 as MGHRA and CDR2 as YSYEKL. Trimming took 4 bases from V and 2 from J; bases not matched to a gene: 3. CDR3 protein: CASSPDRGPYEQYF. The CDR3 nucleotides are TGCGCCAGCAGCCCGGACAGGGGTCCCTACGAGCAGTACTTC.

This clone was observed a few times. J is TRBJ2-1 and V is TRBV5-4, with D perhaps TRBD1 (7 bases). V gave up 1 base and J gave up 15 bases, with 14 bases separating them. CDR1 and CDR2 (germline): SGHNT, YYREEE (reference sequence). The CDR3 is made up of 12 amino acids. CDR3 nucleotides: TGTGCCAGCAGCTTGCCCGGACAGGAGGGGTTCTTC. The encoded protein is CASSLPGQEGFF.

The rearrangement uses TRBV18 and TRBJ1-2; no clear D. The germline gives CDR1 KGHSH, CDR2 LQKENI. The ends were cut back, 5 bases at V and 0 bases at J, with 10 bases in the middle. The CDR3 is 14 amino acids. CDR3 in amino acids: CASSSGPANYGYTF. In DNA, the CDR3 is TGTGCCAGCTCATCGGGTCCAGCTAACTATGGCTACACCTTC.

V gene TRBV5-6 combines with J gene TRBJ1-2, with TRBD1 matching 9 bases. Looked up from germline, CDR1 is SGHDT and CDR2 is YYEEEE. Trimming removed 4 bases from V and 5 bases from J; junction bases left unmatched: 3. CDR3 length: 13 amino acids. CDR3 bases: TGTGCCAGCAGCCCCGGACAGGGGTATGGCTACACCTTC. This encodes CASSPGQGYGYTF.

The gene calls are TRBV6-5 and TRBJ2-7, with 11 bases fitting TRBD2. The CDR3 totals 15 residues. Germline V gene data show CDR1 as MNHEY and CDR2 as SVGAGI. Losses at the gene ends were 4 bases for V and 3 bases for J; bases not matched to a gene: 5. The CDR3 DNA is TGTGCCAGCAGTTTGACTAGCGGGGAAGGCTACGAGCAGTACTTC. Its translation: CASSLTSGEGYEQYF.

The chain links TRBV2 to TRBJ2-5; maybe TRBD1 (6 bases). CDR3 length: 15 amino acids. Trimming shortened V by 1 base and J by 4 bases, and 13 bases separated the two germline ends. Per germline, CDR1 SNHLY and CDR2 FYNNEI. The CDR3 sequence: CASSEDRAVGETQYF. The CDR3 DNA reads as TGTGCCAGCAGTGAAGACAGGGCGGTTGGAGAGACCCAGTACTTC. Together with reference TRBV2 and TRBJ2-5, the CDR3 gives the full variable domain: EPEVTQTPSHQVTQMGQEVILRCVPISNHLYFYWYRQILGQKVEFLVSFYNNEISEKSEIFDDQFSVERPDGSNFTLKIRSTKLEDSAMYFCASSEDRAVGETQYFGPGTRLLVL.

This clone was found a few times. The V and J genes are TRBV19 and TRBJ1-1, with D maybe TRBD1 (6 bases). CDR1 LNHDA and CDR2 SQIVND come from the germline V gene (reference sequence). The V gene lost 6 bases and the J gene lost 5 bases, with 16 bases spanning the gap. There are 14 residues in the CDR3. CDR3 sequence (DNA): TGTGCCAGTAGCCTACAGGGTTTGGGAACTGAAGCTTTCTTT. Protein sequence: CASSLQGLGTEAFF.